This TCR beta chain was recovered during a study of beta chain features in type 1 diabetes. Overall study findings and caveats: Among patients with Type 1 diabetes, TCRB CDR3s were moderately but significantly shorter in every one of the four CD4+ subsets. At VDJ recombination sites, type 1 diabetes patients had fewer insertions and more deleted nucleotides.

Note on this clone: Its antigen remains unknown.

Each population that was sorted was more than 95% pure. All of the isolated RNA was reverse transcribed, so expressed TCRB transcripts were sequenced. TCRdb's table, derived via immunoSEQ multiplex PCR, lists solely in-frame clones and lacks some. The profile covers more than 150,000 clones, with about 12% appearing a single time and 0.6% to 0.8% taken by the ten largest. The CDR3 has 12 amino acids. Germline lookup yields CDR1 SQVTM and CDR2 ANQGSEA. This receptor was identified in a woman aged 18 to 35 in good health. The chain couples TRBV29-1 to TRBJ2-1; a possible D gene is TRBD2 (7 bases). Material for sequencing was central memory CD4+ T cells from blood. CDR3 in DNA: TGCAGTCTTGGACTAGGGGGCAATGAGCAGTTCTTC. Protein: CSLGLGGNEQFF.